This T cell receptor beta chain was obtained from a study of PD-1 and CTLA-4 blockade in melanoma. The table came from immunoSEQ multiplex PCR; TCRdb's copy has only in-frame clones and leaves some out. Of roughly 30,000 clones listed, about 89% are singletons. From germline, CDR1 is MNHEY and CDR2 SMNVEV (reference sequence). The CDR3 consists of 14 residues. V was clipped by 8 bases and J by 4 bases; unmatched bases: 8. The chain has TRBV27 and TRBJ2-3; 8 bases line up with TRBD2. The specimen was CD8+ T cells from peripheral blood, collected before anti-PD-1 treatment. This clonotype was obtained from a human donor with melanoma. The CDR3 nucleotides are TGTGCCAGCTGGAGCGGGAGAACAGCAGATACGCAGTATTTT. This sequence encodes CASWSGRTADTQYF.